These 22 T cell receptor beta chains came from one sample sequenced in a study of early T cells in non-severe SARS-CoV-2 infection. Each CDR3 protein gets one entry after TCRdb re-called the 5' RACE reads with MiXCR. The repertoire holds about 66,000 distinct CDR3 sequences, approximately 13% seen once, with 8% to 10% in the top ten. The source material was whole blood. These receptors came from an adult who was a healthcare worker with PCR-confirmed SARS-CoV-2 infection or an uninfected control (not recorded which).

Ten or more counts support this clonotype. The V gene is TRBV4-1, the J gene TRBJ1-1, with 8 bases that match TRBD1. Germline V gene lookup returns CDR1 MGHRA and CDR2 YSYEKL. This CDR3 is 16 amino acids long. V gave up 1 base and J gave up 4 bases; unmatched junction bases: 8. This CDR3 reads CASSQGETGVATEAFF. CDR3 DNA: TGCGCCAGCAGCCAAGGCGAGACAGGGGTGGCCACTGAAGCTTTCTTT.

This chain links TRBV11-3 with TRBJ2-3, with TRBD1 as a possible D gene (6 bases). The CDR3 spans 17 residues. The V end lost 5 bases, the J end lost 1 base, and 19 bases lay between the germline ends. CDR1 and CDR2 from the germline V gene are SGHNT and YENEEA. In DNA, the CDR3 is TGTGCCAGCAGCAAACGTACAGGGCTCTTCGGCACAGATACGCAGTATTTT. Encoded protein: CASSKRTGLFGTDTQYF.

This clonotype was counted many times. The V gene is TRBV3-1, the J gene TRBJ2-6, with no clear D. Germline-derived CDR1 and CDR2 are LGHDT and YNNKEL (reference sequence). The CDR3 extends over 15 amino acids. Trimming shortened V by 7 bases and J by 1 base, and 11 bases separated the two germline ends. The CDR3 loop is CASKDEVSGANVLTF. CDR3 in DNA: TGTGCCAGCAAGGACGAGGTGTCTGGGGCCAACGTCCTGACTTTC.

This clonotype has a count of ten or more. Written as DNA, the CDR3 is TGTGCCATCAATTCGGACGGGATCGCTAACTATGGCTACACCTTC. Translation gives CAINSDGIANYGYTF. V gene TRBV10-3 combines with J gene TRBJ1-2; no firm D call. V was shortened by 7 bases and J by 0 bases, with 15 bases between the two germline ends. The germline V gene has CDR1 ENHRY and CDR2 SYGVKD. This CDR3 contains 15 residues.

The gene calls are TRBV15 and TRBJ1-6; TRBD1 is a possible D gene (5 bases). This CDR3 comprises 15 residues. From germline, CDR1 is LNHNV and CDR2 YYDKDF (reference sequence). With 0 bases removed from V and 8 bases from J, the gap between germline ends came to 11 bases. CDR3 DNA sequence: TGTGCCACCAGCAGAGATAGTACAGGACATTCACCCCTCCACTTT. Translating it yields CATSRDSTGHSPLHF.

V gene TRBV20-1 combines with J gene TRBJ2-7; maybe TRBD1 (5 bases). V dropped 1 base and J dropped 1 base, with 17 bases sitting between them. Per germline, CDR1 DFQATT and CDR2 SNEGSKA (reference sequence). The CDR3 has 16 amino acids. Here the CDR3 reads CSARGSLLDRSYEQYF. The CDR3 DNA is TGCAGTGCTAGAGGCAGCCTCCTAGACAGATCCTACGAGCAGTACTTC.

This clonotype was seen a few times. The chain links TRBV7-2 to TRBJ1-2; the match to TRBD1 covers 7 bases. Germline CDR1 and CDR2: SGHTA and FQGNSA. Trimming took 4 bases from V and 5 from J; bases not matched to a gene: 7. The CDR3 has 14 amino acids. Here the CDR3 DNA reads TGTGCCAGCAGCTCAATCCAACAGGGGTATGGCTACACCTTC. This translates into CASSSIQQGYGYTF.

V and J are TRBV28 and TRBJ1-5, with D perhaps matching TRBD1 (5 bases). Germline loops: CDR1 MDHEN, CDR2 SYDVKM. V was shortened by 8 bases and J by 1 base, with 15 bases between the two germline ends. This CDR3 has 15 residues. CDR3 in DNA: TGTGCCAGCGCAGTGGGGGATTTGAGCAATCAGCCCCAGCATTTT. Amino acid sequence: CASAVGDLSNQPQHF.

This clonotype has more than one count but fewer than ten. The chain couples TRBV6-1 to TRBJ2-3; 7 nucleotides agree with TRBD1. CDR3 size: 15 residues. CDR1 is MNHNS, CDR2 SASEGT, per germline. J gave up 0 bases and V 3 bases, and 3 bases lay outside the gene matches. The CDR3 bases are TGTGCCAGCAGTGATACAGGGGCGAGCACAGATACGCAGTATTTT. The encoded protein is CASSDTGASTDTQYF.

This clonotype turned up a few times. This chain connects TRBV28 to TRBJ2-3; a possible D gene is TRBD1 (6 bases). This CDR3 has 14 amino acids. V lost 6 bases and J lost 10, with 20 bases in between. Germline CDR1 reads MDHEN; CDR2 reads SYDVKM. As DNA, the CDR3 is TGTGCCAGCAGCGGGACATTAGCCGTCTCTGCGCAGTATTTT. This codes for CASSGTLAVSAQYF.

This clonotype was detected a few times. The CDR3 DNA follows: TGTGCCAGCAGCTGGGGGGCCCAAAACATTCAGTACTTC. This encodes CASSWGAQNIQYF. The chain recombines TRBV13 with TRBJ2-4; tentatively, D is TRBD1 or TRBD2 (6 bases each). Germline CDR1 reads PRHDT; CDR2 reads FYEKMQ (reference sequence). There are 13 residues in the CDR3. V was shortened by 4 bases and J by 5 bases, with 9 bases between the two germline ends. Complete variable domain (other parts from reference TRBV13 and TRBJ2-4): AAGVIQSPRHLIKEKRETATLKCYPIPRHDTVYWYQQGPGQDPQFLISFYEKMQSDKGSIPDRFSAQQFSDYHSELNMSSLELGDSALYFCASSWGAQNIQYFGAGTRLSVL.

This clonotype was detected only a few times. The rearrangement links TRBV20-1 to TRBJ1-5; D gene ambiguous. The CDR3 has 15 residues. Germline CDR1 DFQATT, CDR2 SNEGSKA (reference sequence). V gave up 4 bases and J gave up 0 bases, with 13 bases separating them. The CDR3 loop reads CSATTAAGSNQPQHF. The CDR3 DNA is TGCAGTGCTACAACCGCGGCGGGTAGCAATCAGCCCCAGCATTTT.

The V and J genes are TRBV19 and TRBJ1-5, with D unresolved. Trimming stripped 4 bases from V and 0 bases from J, with 10 bases between. From germline, CDR1 is LNHDA and CDR2 SQIVND (reference sequence). The CDR3 length is 15 residues. DNA of the CDR3: TGTGCCAGTAGTACCAAGGGTACTAGCAATCAGCCCCAGCATTTT. Its translation is CASSTKGTSNQPQHF.

The V gene is TRBV29-1, the J gene TRBJ2-3; no clear D gene. Germline V gene lookup returns CDR1 SQVTM and CDR2 ANQGSEA. The CDR3 totals 12 residues. Trimming shortened V by 8 bases and J by 1 base, and 10 bases separated the two germline ends. This CDR3 is CSHQAGTDTQYF. In DNA, the CDR3 is TGCAGCCATCAGGCGGGCACAGATACGCAGTATTTT.

This clonotype occurred a few times. The CDR3 protein is CASNPHAMGRGENTEAFF. The CDR3 nucleotides are TGTGCCAGCAACCCACATGCTATGGGCAGGGGTGAGAACACTGAAGCTTTCTTT. The V and J genes are TRBV21-1 and TRBJ1-1; the table's D gene call, TRBD1, was not cross checked with the DNA. TRBV21-1 represents a pseudogene. This CDR3 has 18 residues.

V gene TRBV6-5 combines with J gene TRBJ2-5; maybe TRBD1 (8 bases). The CDR3 is 14 residues long. V lost 6 bases to trimming and J lost 5 bases, with 16 bases between them. Germline V gene lookup returns CDR1 MNHEY and CDR2 SVGAGI. CDR3 residues: CASSPTGGVETQYF. CDR3 nucleotides: TGTGCCAGCAGCCCCACAGGGGGGGTCGAGACCCAGTACTTC.

This clonotype has only a few counts. This chain connects TRBV11-2 to TRBJ2-7, with D unclear. Trimming removed 2 bases at V and 3 bases at J, with 14 bases between. In germline, CDR1 is SGHAT, CDR2 FQNNGV. This CDR3 has 15 amino acids. The CDR3 DNA reads TGTGCCAGCAGCTTAAATCCCCGGAGCAACTACGAGCAGTACTTC. It specifies CASSLNPRSNYEQYF.

In this sample, this clonotype turned up many times. The genes are TRBV11-2 and TRBJ2-1; D tentatively fits TRBD1 or TRBD2 (5 bases each). Trimming pared 1 base from V and 2 bases from J, leaving 12 bases between. The CDR3 has 16 amino acids. Germline CDR1 SGHAT, CDR2 FQNNGV. The DNA of the CDR3 is TGTGCCAGCAGCTTAGTGGGGGAACGGGCCTACAATGAGCAGTTCTTC. It translates to CASSLVGERAYNEQFF.

This clonotype was seen at least ten times. This chain connects TRBV11-2 to TRBJ2-1, with a weak D call TRBD2 (6 bases). Germline V gene sequence: CDR1 SGHAT, CDR2 FQNNGV. V was trimmed by 5 bases and J by 3 bases, leaving 17 bases between them. The CDR3 length is 16 residues. CDR3 nucleotide sequence: TGTGCCAGCAGCCTCCAGATTAGCGGCCGCTACAATGAGCAGTTCTTC. It is translated as CASSLQISGRYNEQFF.

This clonotype has a count of ten or more. The chain joins TRBV7-9 to TRBJ2-5; 9 bases are a match to TRBD1. Losses at the gene ends were 6 bases for V and 0 bases for J; bases not matched to a gene: 5. CDR1 and CDR2 (germline): SEHNR, FQNEAQ (reference sequence). The CDR3 consists of 15 residues. Written as DNA, the CDR3 is TGTGCCAGCAGATCCGGGACAGGGTACCAAGAGACCCAGTACTTC. Translating it yields CASRSGTGYQETQYF.

The chain uses TRBV7-2 and TRBJ2-7; 9 bases map to TRBD1. The CDR3 runs to 16 residues. Germline CDR1 SGHTA, CDR2 FQGNSA. The V and J ends lost 6 bases and 0 bases, in that order; junction bases with no gene match: 9. The CDR3 bases are TGTGCCAGCAGAATAAAGCCGGGACAGGGCTCCTACGAGCAGTACTTC. Translated: CASRIKPGQGSYEQYF. The whole variable domain, remainder taken from reference TRBV7-2 and TRBJ2-7, is GAGVSQSPSNKVTEKGKDVELRCDPISGHTALYWYRQSLGQGLEFLIYFQGNSAPDKSGLPSDRFSAERTGGSVSTLTIQRTQQEDSAVYLCASRIKPGQGSYEQYFGPGTRLTVT.

This clonotype was observed a handful of times. The chain uses TRBV7-6 and TRBJ2-1, with 10 positions matching TRBD2. V trimming: 1 base; J trimming: 7 bases; junction bases outside the gene matches: 4. The CDR3 length is 15 residues. Germline V CDR1 and CDR2: SGHVS, FNYEAQ. The CDR3 DNA reads TGTGCCAGCAGCTTAGTTGATAGCGGGGGGAATGAGCAGTTCTTC. It translates to CASSLVDSGGNEQFF.